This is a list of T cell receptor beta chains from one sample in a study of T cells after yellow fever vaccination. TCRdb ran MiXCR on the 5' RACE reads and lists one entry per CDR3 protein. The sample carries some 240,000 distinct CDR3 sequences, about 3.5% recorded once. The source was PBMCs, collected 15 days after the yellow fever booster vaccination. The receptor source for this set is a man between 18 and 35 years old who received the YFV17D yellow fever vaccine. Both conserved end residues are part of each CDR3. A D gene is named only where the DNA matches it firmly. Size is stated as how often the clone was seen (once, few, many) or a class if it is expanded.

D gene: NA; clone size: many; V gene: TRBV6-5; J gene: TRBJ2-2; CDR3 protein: CASSPLAGSNTGELFF; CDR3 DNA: TGTGCCAGCAGTCCCCTCGCGGGAAGTAACACCGGGGAGCTGTTTTTT
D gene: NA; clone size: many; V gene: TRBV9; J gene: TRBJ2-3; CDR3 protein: CASSVEVNPDTQYF; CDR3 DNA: TGTGCCAGCAGCGTAGAGGTTAACCCAGATACGCAGTATTTT
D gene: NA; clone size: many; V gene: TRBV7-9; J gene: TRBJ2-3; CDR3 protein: CASSLREGPSTDTQYF; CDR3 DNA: TGTGCCAGCAGCTTGCGAGAGGGACCTAGCACAGATACGCAGTATTTT
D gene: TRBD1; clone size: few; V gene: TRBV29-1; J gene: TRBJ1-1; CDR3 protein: CSVARTGGTEAFF; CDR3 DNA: TGCAGCGTGGCTAGGACAGGGGGAACTGAAGCTTTCTTT
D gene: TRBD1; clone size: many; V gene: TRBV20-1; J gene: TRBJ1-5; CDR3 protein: CSARDLRRGTVTNQPQHF; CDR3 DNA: TGCAGTGCTAGAGATCTCCGCAGGGGGACAGTGACCAATCAGCCCCAGCATTTT
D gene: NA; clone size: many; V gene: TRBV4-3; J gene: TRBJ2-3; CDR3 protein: CASSQEKETDTQYF; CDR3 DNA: TGCGCCAGCAGCCAAGAAAAAGAGACAGATACGCAGTATTTT
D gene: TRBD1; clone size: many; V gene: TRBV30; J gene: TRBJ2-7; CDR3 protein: CAWRGFKTGMNEQYF; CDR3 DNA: TGTGCCTGGAGGGGGTTTAAGACAGGGATGAACGAGCAGTACTTC
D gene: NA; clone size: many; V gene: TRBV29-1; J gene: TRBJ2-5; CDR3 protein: CSVSDSKGPETQYF; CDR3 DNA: TGCAGCGTTTCGGACAGTAAGGGCCCGGAGACCCAGTACTTC
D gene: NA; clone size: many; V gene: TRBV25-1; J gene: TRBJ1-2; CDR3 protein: CASSDPDQVDYGYTF; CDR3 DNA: TGTGCCAGCAGTGACCCCGATCAAGTGGACTATGGCTACACCTTC
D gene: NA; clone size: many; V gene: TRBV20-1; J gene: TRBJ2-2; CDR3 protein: CSAASPGGGTGELFF; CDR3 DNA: TGCAGTGCGGCTTCACCCGGGGGAGGCACCGGGGAGCTGTTTTTT
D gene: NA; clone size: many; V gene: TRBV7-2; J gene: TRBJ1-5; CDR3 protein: CASSLRQNQPQHF; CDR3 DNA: TGTGCCAGCAGCTTAAGACAGAATCAGCCCCAGCATTTT
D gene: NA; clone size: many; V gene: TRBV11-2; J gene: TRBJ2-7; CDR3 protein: CASSLRVGAREQYF; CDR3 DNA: TGTGCCAGCAGCTTACGAGTCGGGGCGCGGGAGCAGTACTTC
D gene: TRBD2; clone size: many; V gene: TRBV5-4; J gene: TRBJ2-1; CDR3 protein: CASSLGGTNYYNEQFF; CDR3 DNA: TGTGCCAGCAGCTTGGGAGGGACTAACTACTACAATGAGCAGTTCTTC
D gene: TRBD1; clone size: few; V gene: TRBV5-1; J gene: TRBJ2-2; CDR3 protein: CASSMTGENTGELFF; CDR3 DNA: TGCGCCAGCAGTATGACAGGGGAGAACACCGGGGAGCTGTTTTTT
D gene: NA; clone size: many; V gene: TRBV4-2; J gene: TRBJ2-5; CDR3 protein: CASSQDSGSYPLYF; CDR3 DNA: TGTGCCAGCAGCCAAGATTCGGGCTCCTACCCCCTATACTTC
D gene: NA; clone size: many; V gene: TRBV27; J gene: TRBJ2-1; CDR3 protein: CASSLTGYNEQFF; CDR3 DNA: TGTGCCAGCAGTCTGACAGGCTACAATGAGCAGTTCTTC
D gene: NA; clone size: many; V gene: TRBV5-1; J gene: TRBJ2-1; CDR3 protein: CASSSTSGAGYEQFF; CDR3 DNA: TGCGCCAGCAGCTCAACTTCAGGGGCAGGGTATGAGCAGTTCTTC
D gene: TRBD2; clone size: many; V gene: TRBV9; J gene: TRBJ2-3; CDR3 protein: CASSVEPSGGAGTQYF; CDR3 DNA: TGTGCCAGCAGCGTAGAGCCTAGCGGGGGGGCCGGTACGCAGTATTTT
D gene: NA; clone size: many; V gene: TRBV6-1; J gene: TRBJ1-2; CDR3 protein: CASTFGAEGYTF; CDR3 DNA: TGTGCCAGCACATTTGGGGCAGAGGGCTACACCTTC
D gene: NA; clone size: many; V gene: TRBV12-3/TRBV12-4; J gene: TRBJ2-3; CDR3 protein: CASSPTPGSSTDTQYF; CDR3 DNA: TGTGCCAGCAGCCCTACTCCAGGGTCTTCCACAGATACGCAGTATTTT
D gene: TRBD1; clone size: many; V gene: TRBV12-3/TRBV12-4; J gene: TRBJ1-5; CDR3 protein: CASSKPGQGNQPQHF; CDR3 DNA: TGTGCCAGCAGTAAACCGGGACAGGGGAATCAGCCCCAGCATTTT
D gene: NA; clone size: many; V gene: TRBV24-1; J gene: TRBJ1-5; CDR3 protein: CATSDFYGFDQHF; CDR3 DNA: TGTGCCACCAGTGATTTTTACGGCTTCGACCAGCATTTT
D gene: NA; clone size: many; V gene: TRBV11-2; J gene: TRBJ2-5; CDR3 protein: CASSFLGGNQETQYF; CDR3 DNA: TGTGCCAGCAGCTTCCTAGGGGGTAACCAAGAGACCCAGTACTTC
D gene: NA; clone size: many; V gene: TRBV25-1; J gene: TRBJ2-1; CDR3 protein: CASSVRGSNEQFF; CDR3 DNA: TGTGCCAGCAGTGTACGGGGGAGCAATGAGCAGTTCTTC
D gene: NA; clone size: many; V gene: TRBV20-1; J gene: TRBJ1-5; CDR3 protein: CSASHTSNQPQHF; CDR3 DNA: TGCAGTGCTTCTCATACGAGCAATCAGCCCCAGCATTTT
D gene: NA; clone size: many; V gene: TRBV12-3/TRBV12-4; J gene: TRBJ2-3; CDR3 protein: CASSFNPGAAQYF; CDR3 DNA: TGTGCCAGCAGTTTCAACCCGGGAGCCGCGCAGTATTTT
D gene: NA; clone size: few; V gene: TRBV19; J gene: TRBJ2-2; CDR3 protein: CASTLQGSAGELFF; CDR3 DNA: TGTGCCAGTACTTTGCAGGGATCGGCCGGGGAGCTGTTTTTT
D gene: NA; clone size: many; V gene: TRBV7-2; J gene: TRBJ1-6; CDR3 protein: CASSFHRGSSYNSPLHF; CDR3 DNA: TGTGCCAGCAGCTTTCATCGAGGGAGCTCCTATAATTCACCCCTCCACTTT
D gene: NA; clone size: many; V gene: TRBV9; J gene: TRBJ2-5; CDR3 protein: CASSVDGRKQETQYF; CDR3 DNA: TGTGCCAGCAGCGTAGACGGCCGGAAACAAGAGACCCAGTACTTC
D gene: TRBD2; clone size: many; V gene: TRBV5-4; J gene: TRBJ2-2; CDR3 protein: CASSSGLAGVNTGELFF; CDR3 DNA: TGTGCCAGCAGCTCCGGACTAGCGGGGGTCAACACCGGGGAGCTGTTTTTT